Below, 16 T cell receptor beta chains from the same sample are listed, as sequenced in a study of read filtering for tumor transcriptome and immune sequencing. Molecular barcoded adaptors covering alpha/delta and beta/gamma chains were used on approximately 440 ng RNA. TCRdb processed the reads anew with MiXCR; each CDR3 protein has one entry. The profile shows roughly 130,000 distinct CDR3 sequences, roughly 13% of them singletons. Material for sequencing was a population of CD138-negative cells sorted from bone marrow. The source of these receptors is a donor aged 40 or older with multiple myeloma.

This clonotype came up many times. The CDR3 DNA follows: TGTGCCAGCAGTTTAGGGACAGGGTGGAACACTGAAGCTTTCTTT. It specifies CASSLGTGWNTEAFF. The gene calls are TRBV28 and TRBJ1-1, with 9 nucleotides matching TRBD1. Germline V gene sequence: CDR1 MDHEN, CDR2 SYDVKM. V shed 2 bases and J 1 base; nucleotides not matched to a gene: 2. The CDR3 is 15 amino acids.

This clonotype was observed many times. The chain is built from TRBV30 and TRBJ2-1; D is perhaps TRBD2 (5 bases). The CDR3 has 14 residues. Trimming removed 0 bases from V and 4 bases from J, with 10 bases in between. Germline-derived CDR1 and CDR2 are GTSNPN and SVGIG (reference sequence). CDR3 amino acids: CAWSVSSVYNEQFF. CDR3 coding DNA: TGTGCCTGGAGTGTAAGTAGCGTATACAATGAGCAGTTCTTC.

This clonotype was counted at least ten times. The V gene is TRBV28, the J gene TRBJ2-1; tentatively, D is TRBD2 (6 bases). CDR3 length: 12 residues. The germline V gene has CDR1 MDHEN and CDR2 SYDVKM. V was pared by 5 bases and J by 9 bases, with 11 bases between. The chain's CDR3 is CASSLKRVEQFF. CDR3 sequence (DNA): TGTGCCAGCAGTCTAAAGCGGGTTGAGCAGTTCTTC.

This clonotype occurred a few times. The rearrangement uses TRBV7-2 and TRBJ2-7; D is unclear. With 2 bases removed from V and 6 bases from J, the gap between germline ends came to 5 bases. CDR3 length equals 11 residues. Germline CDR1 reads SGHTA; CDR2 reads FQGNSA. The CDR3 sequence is CASSLTFEQYF. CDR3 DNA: TGTGCCAGCAGCTTAACTTTCGAGCAGTACTTC.

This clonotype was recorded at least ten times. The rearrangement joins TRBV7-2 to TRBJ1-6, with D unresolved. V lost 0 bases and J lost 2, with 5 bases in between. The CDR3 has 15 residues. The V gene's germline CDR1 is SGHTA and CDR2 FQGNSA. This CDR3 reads CASSLAGAYNSPLHF. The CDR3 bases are TGTGCCAGCAGCTTAGCCGGGGCCTATAATTCACCCCTCCACTTT.

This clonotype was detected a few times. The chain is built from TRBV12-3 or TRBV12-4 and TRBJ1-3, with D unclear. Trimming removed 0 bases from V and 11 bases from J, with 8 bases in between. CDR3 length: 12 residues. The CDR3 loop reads CASSLAGSAIYF. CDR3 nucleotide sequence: TGTGCCAGCAGTTTAGCCGGTAGCGCCATATATTTT.

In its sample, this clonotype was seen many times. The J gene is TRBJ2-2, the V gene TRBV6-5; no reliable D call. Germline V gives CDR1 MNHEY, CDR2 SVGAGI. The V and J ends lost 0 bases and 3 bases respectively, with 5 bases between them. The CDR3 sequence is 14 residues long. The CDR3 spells CASSYSSHTGELFF. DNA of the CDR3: TGTGCCAGCAGTTACTCGAGTCACACCGGGGAGCTGTTTTTT.

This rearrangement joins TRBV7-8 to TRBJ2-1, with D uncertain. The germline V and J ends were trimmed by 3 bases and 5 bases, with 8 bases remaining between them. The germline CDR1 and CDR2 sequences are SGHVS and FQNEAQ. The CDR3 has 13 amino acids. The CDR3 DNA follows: TGTGCCAGCAGCTTGGAACGGAACAATGAGCAGTTCTTC. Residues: CASSLERNNEQFF.

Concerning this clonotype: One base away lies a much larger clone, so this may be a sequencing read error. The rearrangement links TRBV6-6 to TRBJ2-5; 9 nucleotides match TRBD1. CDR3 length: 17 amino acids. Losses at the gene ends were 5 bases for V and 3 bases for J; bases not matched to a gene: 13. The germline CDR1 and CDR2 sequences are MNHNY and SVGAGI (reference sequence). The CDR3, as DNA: TGTGCCAGCAGTCACGGGCGGACAGGGGACTTCAAAGAGACCCAGTACTTC. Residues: CASSHGRTGDFKETQYF.

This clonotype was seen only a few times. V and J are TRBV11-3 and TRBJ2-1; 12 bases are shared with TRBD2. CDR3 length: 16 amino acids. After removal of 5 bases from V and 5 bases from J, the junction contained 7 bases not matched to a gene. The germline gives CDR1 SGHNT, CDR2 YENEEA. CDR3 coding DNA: TGTGCCAGCAGCCGGCTAGCGGGGGGGCCCGACAATGAGCAGTTCTTC. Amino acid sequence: CASSRLAGGPDNEQFF.

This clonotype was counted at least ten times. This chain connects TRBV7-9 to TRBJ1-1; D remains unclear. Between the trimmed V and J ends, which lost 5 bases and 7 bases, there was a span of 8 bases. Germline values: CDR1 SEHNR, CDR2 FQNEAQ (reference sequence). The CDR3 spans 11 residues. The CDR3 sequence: CASSETDEAFF. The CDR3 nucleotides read TGTGCCAGCAGCGAAACAGATGAAGCTTTCTTT.

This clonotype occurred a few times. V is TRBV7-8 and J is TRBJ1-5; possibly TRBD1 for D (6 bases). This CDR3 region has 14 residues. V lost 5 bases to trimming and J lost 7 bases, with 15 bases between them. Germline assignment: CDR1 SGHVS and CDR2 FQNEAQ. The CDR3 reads CASSQGTGHQPQHF. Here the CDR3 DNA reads TGTGCCAGCAGCCAAGGAACAGGGCACCAGCCCCAGCATTTT.

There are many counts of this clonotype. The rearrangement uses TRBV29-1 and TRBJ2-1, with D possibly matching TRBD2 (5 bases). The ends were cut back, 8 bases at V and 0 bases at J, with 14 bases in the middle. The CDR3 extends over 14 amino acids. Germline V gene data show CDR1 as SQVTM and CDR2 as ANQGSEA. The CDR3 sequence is CSSSGTSSYNEQFF. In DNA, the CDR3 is TGCAGCTCAAGCGGAACGAGCTCCTACAATGAGCAGTTCTTC.

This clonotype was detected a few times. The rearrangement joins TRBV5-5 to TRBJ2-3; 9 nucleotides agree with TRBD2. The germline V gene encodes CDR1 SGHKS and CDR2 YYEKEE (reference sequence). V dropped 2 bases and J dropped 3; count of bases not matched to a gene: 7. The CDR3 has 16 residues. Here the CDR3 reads CASSFGLAGKTDTQYF. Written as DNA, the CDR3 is TGTGCCAGCAGCTTCGGCCTAGCGGGGAAGACAGATACGCAGTATTTT. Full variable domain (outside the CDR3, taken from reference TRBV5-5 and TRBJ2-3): DAGVTQSPTHLIKTRGQQVTLRCSPISGHKSVSWYQQVLGQGPQFIFQYYEKEERGRGNFPDRFSARQFPNYSSELNVNALLLGDSALYLCASSFGLAGKTDTQYFGPGTRLTVL.

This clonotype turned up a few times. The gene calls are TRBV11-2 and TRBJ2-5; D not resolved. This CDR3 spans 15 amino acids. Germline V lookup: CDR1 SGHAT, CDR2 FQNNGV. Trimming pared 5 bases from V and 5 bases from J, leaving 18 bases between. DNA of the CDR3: TGTGCCAGCAGCCCCAAGAGGACCACCCCCGAGACCCAGTACTTC. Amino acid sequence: CASSPKRTTPETQYF.

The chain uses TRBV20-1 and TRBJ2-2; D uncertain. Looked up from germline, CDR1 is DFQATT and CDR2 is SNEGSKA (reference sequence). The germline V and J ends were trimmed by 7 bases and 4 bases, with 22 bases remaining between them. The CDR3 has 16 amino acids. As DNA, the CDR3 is TGCAGTGACAGAGATATAGGACCGAGGAGCACCGGGGAGCTGTTTTTT. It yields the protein CSDRDIGPRSTGELFF.